A selection of T cell receptor beta chains follows, all from one sample in a study of CD8+ T cells in alopecia areata. Sequenced by immunoSEQ multiplex PCR; TCRdb stores in-frame clones only, minus some. The repertoire holds about 290,000 clones, roughly 64% seen once, with under 2% in the top ten. This material consisted of CD4+ T cells sorted from blood, taken at week 24, from a patient treated with tofacitinib. These receptors all come from a human donor with alopecia areata. Both conserved end residues are part of each CDR3. The D gene is left open where the match is weak. Clone size appears in some rows only: once, few, many, or a class for an expanded clone.

-	TRBV5-8	few	TRBJ2-3	TGTGCCAGCAGCTATCCCCGGGACCGAAGCACTGATACGCAGTATTTT	CASSYPRDRSTDTQYF
TRBD2	TRBV7-2	few	TRBJ2-2	TGTGCCAGCACCCCAGAGCGGGGGGGCCGAGGGGAGCTGTTTTTT	CASTPERGGRGELFF
TRBD2	TRBV4-1	-	TRBJ2-1	TGCGCCAGCAGCCCGACTAGCGGCGAATACAATGAGCAGTTCTTC	CASSPTSGEYNEQFF
TRBD1	TRBV9	-	TRBJ1-2	TGTGCCAGCAGCGTAGAGGGGACAGGGAAGGTCTATGGCTACACCTTC	CASSVEGTGKVYGYTF
-	TRBV30	few	TRBJ2-5	TGTGCCTGGGCCGCGGGCGGAGAAGAGACCCAGTACTTC	CAWAAGGEETQYF
-	TRBV30	few	TRBJ2-1	TGTGCCTGGATTAGCGACGGCTACAATGAGCAGTTCTTC	CAWISDGYNEQFF
-	TRBV29-1	-	TRBJ1-1	TGCAGCGCCGCCTCTGGTTCTGAAGCTTTCTTT	CSAASGSEAFF
-	TRBV19	-	TRBJ1-6	TGTGCCAGTAGTATCTGGACGTCAAATTCACCCCTCCACTTT	CASSIWTSNSPLHF
-	TRBV29-1	-	TRBJ1-1	TGCAGCGTTGAGTGGGGGGACGGCACTGAAGCTTTCTTT	CSVEWGDGTEAFF
-	TRBV29-1	-	TRBJ1-2	TGCAGCGTTGGTCGGGTTGATTATGGCTACACCTTC	CSVGRVDYGYTF
-	TRBV30	-	TRBJ2-2	TGTGCCTGGAGTGAGCTGGGACTTAACACCGGGGAGCTGTTTTTT	CAWSELGLNTGELFF
-	TRBV2	-	TRBJ2-3	TGTGCCAGCATGCGGGAAGGGGCGCAGGTTACGCAGTATTTT	CASMREGAQVTQYF
-	TRBV7-7	-	TRBJ1-1	TGTGCTAGCAGCACAACCGAGACCACTGAAGCTTTCTTT	CASSTTETTEAFF
-	TRBV6-5	-	TRBJ2-1	TGTGCCAGCAGACCCCAGGGGAAGGATGAGCAGTTCTTC	CASRPQGKDEQFF
-	TRBV7-2	-	TRBJ2-3	TGTGCCAGCAGCTTAGAGGGGGGGCCGCAAGATACGCAGTATTTT	CASSLEGGPQDTQYF
-	TRBV5-1	-	TRBJ1-3	TGCGCCAGCAGCTTTGCCGGACGAGGAAACACCATATATTTT	CASSFAGRGNTIYF